These 3 T cell receptor beta chains originate from one sample sequenced in a study of T cells after yellow fever vaccination. TCRdb fed the 5' RACE reads into MiXCR, producing one record per CDR3 protein. The table has more than 95,000 distinct CDR3 sequences, roughly 6.8% seen once. The material was CD4+ T cells sorted from PBMCs, obtained more than 40 days after the first yellow fever vaccination. The source is a man aged 18 to 30 who received the YFV17D yellow fever vaccine.

This clonotype has just a few counts. The chain joins TRBV2 to TRBJ2-2, with D uncertain. V shed 0 bases and J shed 7 bases, with 9 bases lying between them. Germline CDR1 is SNHLY and CDR2 is FYNNEI. The CDR3 runs to 14 residues. The CDR3 nucleotides read TGTGCCAGCAGTGAAGCGCTGGAGTTCGGGGAGCTGTTTTTT. As protein: CASSEALEFGELFF.

As for this clonotype: A read error may explain this, as a much larger clone is one base away. This chain uses TRBV7-2 with TRBJ2-5; no reliable D call. The CDR3 consists of 12 residues. Trimming removed 2 bases at V and 7 bases at J, with 8 bases between. Germline lookup yields CDR1 SGHTA and CDR2 FQGNSA. The CDR3 bases are TGTGCCAGCAGCTTATGGGTGGGGACCCAGTACTTC. Its protein product is CASSLWVGTQYF.

Many counts were recorded for this clonotype. This chain links TRBV5-1 with TRBJ2-6; D is perhaps TRBD1 (5 bases). The CDR3 contains 17 residues. Trimming left V 8 bases short and J 0 bases short, with 18 bases between. Germline CDR1 reads SGHRS; CDR2 reads YFSETQ. The CDR3 sequence is CASRIGHLNSGANVLTF. CDR3 in DNA: TGCGCCAGTCGTATAGGACACCTGAACTCTGGGGCCAACGTCCTGACTTTC.